These 18 T cell receptor beta chains were all obtained from the same sample, sequenced in a study of shared T cell receptors in the human thymus. Assay: immunoSEQ multiplex PCR; the TCRdb copy retains only in-frame clones and omits some. The sample has some 700,000 clones; approximately 88% are singletons. These sequences were also reported in another study, on human thymus T cells.

The sample taken for sequencing was thymocytes. These receptors came from a boy in the first two years of life with a congenital heart defect.

The chain couples TRBV5-4 to TRBJ2-5, with 9 bases fitting TRBD2. The trim removed 4 bases at V and 5 bases at J, leaving 12 bases unmatched. Looked up from germline, CDR1 is SGHNT and CDR2 is YYREEE (reference sequence). This CDR3 is 16 amino acids long. The CDR3 DNA sequence: TGTGCCAGCAGCGTAACTGGACTAGCGAACAGGGAGACCCAGTACTTC. This sequence encodes CASSVTGLANRETQYF.

The chain couples TRBV14 to TRBJ2-3; 10 positions agree with TRBD2. Unmatched junction bases numbered 13, after V lost 4 bases and J lost 0 bases. Germline CDR1 SGHDN, CDR2 FVKESK. CDR3 length: 19 amino acids. The CDR3 DNA is TGTGCCAGCAGCCGCTACGAGGTGACTAGCGGGCTAAGCACAGATACGCAGTATTTT. It specifies CASSRYEVTSGLSTDTQYF.

This clone was counted a single time. The chain joins TRBV28 to TRBJ2-7; 10 bases match TRBD1. Germline loops: CDR1 MDHEN, CDR2 SYDVKM. J gave up 2 bases and V 6 bases, and 13 bases lay outside the gene matches. The CDR3 sequence is 17 residues long. CDR3 coding DNA: TGTGCCAGCAGCCCCTCGGGGACAGGGGAATTTGCCTACGAGCAGTACTTC. Translating it yields CASSPSGTGEFAYEQYF. The variable domain in full, completed from reference TRBV28 and TRBJ2-7, reads DVKVTQSSRYLVKRTGEKVFLECVQDMDHENMFWYRQDPGLGLRLIYFSYDVKMKEKGDIPEGYSVSREKKERFSLILESASTNQTSMYLCASSPSGTGEFAYEQYFGPGTRLTVT.

V gene TRBV5-6 combines with J gene TRBJ2-7; 8 bases fit TRBD1. Germline V CDR1 and CDR2: SGHDT, YYEEEE. The CDR3 spans 16 residues. With V trimmed by 0 bases and J by 7 bases, 12 bases remained unmatched. The CDR3 here is CASSLVGQAIQGEQYF. CDR3 sequence (DNA): TGTGCCAGCAGCTTGGTGGGACAGGCTATCCAAGGGGAGCAGTACTTC.

The count of this clone is one. V is TRBV28 and J is TRBJ2-5, with TRBD2 matching 9 bases. This CDR3 has 17 amino acids. CDR1 is MDHEN and CDR2 is SYDVKM in the germline V gene. The V gene end was trimmed by 6 bases and the J gene end by 3 bases; junction bases not matched to a gene: 14. The CDR3 nucleotides are TGTGCCAGCAGCCCGTTAACAGGGGCTAGCGGGAAAGAGACCCAGTACTTC. Its translation: CASSPLTGASGKETQYF.

This chain uses TRBV7-9 with TRBJ1-1; tentatively, D is TRBD1 (6 bases). Germline values: CDR1 SEHNR, CDR2 FQNEAQ (reference sequence). CDR3 length: 17 residues. With 5 bases removed from V and 0 bases from J, the gap between germline ends came to 19 bases. The CDR3 region is CASSLGRDKQMNTEAFF. The CDR3 DNA reads TGTGCCAGCAGCCTAGGAAGGGACAAGCAAATGAACACTGAAGCTTTCTTT.

The sample holds one count of this clone. The V gene is TRBV5-4, the J gene TRBJ1-4, with unresolved D. The V and J ends lost 4 bases and 4 bases respectively, with 17 bases between them. Germline V lookup: CDR1 SGHNT, CDR2 YYREEE (reference sequence). CDR3 length: 16 amino acids. CDR3 residues: CASSQHPGMHNEKLFF. Here the CDR3 DNA reads TGTGCCAGCAGCCAACACCCGGGGATGCATAATGAAAAACTGTTTTTT.

The gene calls are TRBV10-1 and TRBJ2-3, with D possibly being TRBD1 (6 bases). Germline V CDR1 and CDR2: WNHNN, SYGVQD (reference sequence). V lost 6 bases and J lost 2, with 15 bases in between. The CDR3 extends over 15 amino acids. CDR3 protein: CASSENRALTDTQYF. Written as DNA, the CDR3 is TGCGCCAGCAGCGAGAACAGGGCCCTCACAGATACGCAGTATTTT.

The chain couples TRBV29-1 to TRBJ2-1; TRBD2 matches at 9 bases. The CDR3 is 16 residues long. The V segment lost 6 bases and the J segment 5 bases; nucleotides outside the gene matches: 14. Germline CDR1 reads SQVTM; CDR2 reads ANQGSEA. This CDR3 is CSVPRGAGGKNNEQFF. DNA of the CDR3: TGCAGCGTCCCGCGTGGGGCGGGAGGGAAGAACAATGAGCAGTTCTTC.

The chain uses TRBV18 and TRBJ2-3; 7 bases line up with TRBD2. CDR1 is KGHSH, CDR2 LQKENI, per germline. This CDR3 comprises 17 residues. Germline trimming cut 2 bases from V and 4 bases from J; bases unmatched to any gene: 12. CDR3 sequence: CASSPMEGGPGPDTQYF. CDR3 DNA: TGTGCCAGCTCACCAATGGAGGGAGGGCCAGGGCCAGATACGCAGTATTTT.

The chain links TRBV10-2 to TRBJ1-2, with D possibly TRBD1 on 5 matching bases. Germline CDR1 WSHSY, CDR2 SAAADI. The CDR3 has 15 amino acids. The V gene lost 7 bases and the J gene lost 2 bases, with 17 bases spanning the gap. The CDR3 sequence is CASMGGALGNYGYTF. In nucleotides, the CDR3 is TGCGCCAGCATGGGAGGGGCTCTGGGAAACTATGGCTACACCTTC.

The J gene is TRBJ2-1, the V gene TRBV27, with TRBD1 identical over 8 bases. This CDR3 comprises 14 residues. CDR1 is MNHEY, CDR2 SMNVEV, per germline (reference sequence). The trim removed 2 bases at V and 10 bases at J, leaving 7 bases unmatched. The CDR3 DNA follows: TGTGCCAGCAGTTTACACCCCAGGGGGCGCGAGCAGTTCTTC. It encodes CASSLHPRGREQFF.

V gene TRBV5-4 combines with J gene TRBJ2-7, with TRBD2 identical over 9 bases. Germline V gene data show CDR1 as SGHNT and CDR2 as YYREEE (reference sequence). J lost 4 bases, V lost 2 bases, and 7 bases had no gene match. This CDR3 region has 15 residues. CDR3 coding DNA: TGTGCCAGCAGCTTTCGGGCGGGAGGGCCTTACGAGCAGTACTTC. Translating it yields CASSFRAGGPYEQYF.

This chain links TRBV28 with TRBJ2-1; 7 bases align to TRBD1. V was pared by 8 bases and J by 9 bases, with 25 bases of the junction left unmatched. The CDR3 consists of 18 residues. Germline V gene sequence: CDR1 MDHEN, CDR2 SYDVKM. DNA for the CDR3: TGTGCCAGCGGGCCTCACGGCTTGGGTAGGGGGCTTGCGGTTGAGCAGTTCTTC. Amino acid sequence: CASGPHGLGRGLAVEQFF.

This sequence joins TRBV4-1 and TRBJ1-4; D may be TRBD1 (6 bases). The V gene's germline CDR1 is MGHRA and CDR2 YSYEKL. The V end was cut by 1 base, the J end by 10 bases, with 22 bases between. CDR3 length: 17 amino acids. In DNA form, the CDR3 reads TGCGCCAGCAGCCAAGGGACTGGGGGGGGCCAGGAGGCAAAACTGTTTTTT. It specifies CASSQGTGGGQEAKLFF.

V and J are TRBV15 and TRBJ1-1; D is possibly TRBD1 (6 bases). The CDR3 spans 14 residues. The V gene lost 3 bases and the J gene lost 4 bases, with 12 bases spanning the gap. CDR1 is LNHNV and CDR2 is YYDKDF in the germline V gene (reference sequence). This CDR3 is CATSSRGAGTEAFF. CDR3 bases: TGTGCCACCAGCAGTCGGGGGGCTGGCACTGAAGCTTTCTTT.

The chain links TRBV5-4 to TRBJ2-3; 7 bases fit TRBD1. The germline CDR1 and CDR2 sequences are SGHNT and YYREEE (reference sequence). The CDR3 runs 16 residues. V was clipped by 0 bases and J by 1 base; unmatched bases: 5. The CDR3 sequence is CASSLGQGWGTDTQYF. The CDR3 DNA is TGTGCCAGCAGCTTGGGACAGGGTTGGGGCACAGATACGCAGTATTTT.

The chain couples TRBV7-9 to TRBJ2-7, with 8 bases lining up with TRBD1. V dropped 6 bases and J dropped 3; count of bases not matched to a gene: 16. The germline V gene has CDR1 SEHNR and CDR2 FQNEAQ (reference sequence). The CDR3 spans 17 residues. CDR3 protein: CASRLQGDTPLDYEQYF. In DNA, the CDR3 is TGTGCCAGCAGGCTACAGGGGGACACTCCACTTGACTACGAGCAGTACTTC.